Listed below are T cell receptor beta chains from one sample, sequenced in a study of beta chain features in type 1 diabetes. TCRdb's copy holds only in-frame clones and misses some; the assay was immunoSEQ multiplex PCR. The sample gives about 140,000 clones, 6.9% of which show up once; roughly 1.5% is in the top ten. The specimen sequenced was central memory CD4+ T cells from blood. These receptor sequences come from a woman between 25 and 40 years old in good health. CDR3s include the opening cysteine and the closing phenylalanine or tryptophan. Fields, in order: clone size, J gene, V gene, D gene, CDR3 protein, CDR3 DNA. The D gene is left open where the match is weak. Clone size is given for some rows only: seen once, a few or many times, or a class if the clone is expanded.

clone size: few
J gene: TRBJ2-3
V gene: TRBV18
D gene: TRBD1
CDR3 protein: CASSLTGGTDTQYF
CDR3 DNA: TGTGCCAGCTCCCTGACAGGGGGCACAGATACGCAGTATTTT

clone size: few
J gene: TRBJ2-1
V gene: TRBV2
D gene: TRBD2
CDR3 protein: CASRAGGEINEQFF
CDR3 DNA: TGTGCCAGCAGAGCGGGAGGTGAAATAAATGAGCAGTTCTTC

clone size: many
J gene: TRBJ2-1
V gene: TRBV18
D gene: TRBD1
CDR3 protein: CASFTDRANEQFF
CDR3 DNA: TGTGCCAGCTTCACGGACAGGGCCAATGAGCAGTTCTTC

clone size: .
J gene: TRBJ2-5
V gene: TRBV6-1
D gene: TRBD2
CDR3 protein: CASTGGGPQETQYF
CDR3 DNA: TGTGCCAGCACCGGGGGGGGACCTCAAGAGACCCAGTACTTC

clone size: few
J gene: TRBJ1-5
V gene: TRBV19
D gene: TRBD1
CDR3 protein: CASSINRGNQPQHF
CDR3 DNA: TGTGCCAGTAGTATAAACAGGGGTAATCAGCCCCAGCATTTT

clone size: .
J gene: TRBJ2-1
V gene: TRBV6-1
D gene: TRBD2
CDR3 protein: CASRTSGSSYNEQFF
CDR3 DNA: TGTGCCAGCAGAACTAGCGGGAGCTCCTACAATGAGCAGTTCTTC

clone size: .
J gene: TRBJ2-3
V gene: TRBV18
D gene: .
CDR3 protein: CASSPPPGVNSDTQYF
CDR3 DNA: TGTGCCAGCTCACCACCCCCGGGAGTTAACTCAGATACGCAGTATTTT

clone size: .
J gene: TRBJ2-1
V gene: TRBV14
D gene: TRBD2
CDR3 protein: CASRPAAGGRGTEQFF
CDR3 DNA: TGTGCCAGCAGACCCGCCGCGGGCGGGAGGGGCACTGAGCAGTTCTTC

clone size: .
J gene: TRBJ2-7
V gene: TRBV6-5
D gene: TRBD2
CDR3 protein: CASRAGLAVYEQYF
CDR3 DNA: TGTGCCAGCAGAGCGGGACTAGCGGTCTACGAGCAGTACTTC

clone size: few
J gene: TRBJ2-1
V gene: TRBV10-3
D gene: TRBD2
CDR3 protein: CAISERTSDSYNEQFF
CDR3 DNA: TGTGCCATCAGTGAGCGGACTAGCGACTCCTACAATGAGCAGTTCTTC

clone size: .
J gene: TRBJ2-1
V gene: TRBV7-9
D gene: TRBD2
CDR3 protein: CASRWAGGIHEQFF
CDR3 DNA: TGTGCCAGCAGGTGGGCGGGAGGTATCCATGAGCAGTTCTTC

clone size: many
J gene: TRBJ1-1
V gene: TRBV29-1
D gene: TRBD1
CDR3 protein: CSARQGAGTEAFF
CDR3 DNA: TGCAGCGCACGACAGGGGGCAGGCACTGAAGCTTTCTTT

clone size: few
J gene: TRBJ2-5
V gene: TRBV19
D gene: .
CDR3 protein: CASSGDYQETQYF
CDR3 DNA: TGTGCCAGTAGTGGTGACTACCAAGAGACCCAGTACTTC

clone size: .
J gene: TRBJ1-1
V gene: TRBV6-5
D gene: TRBD1
CDR3 protein: CASSLGDRMNTEAFF
CDR3 DNA: TGTGCCAGCAGTCTTGGGGACAGGATGAACACTGAAGCTTTCTTT

clone size: .
J gene: TRBJ1-3
V gene: TRBV30
D gene: .
CDR3 protein: CASETQRGGSGNTIYF
CDR3 DNA: TGTGCCTCAGAAACCCAGAGGGGGGGCTCTGGAAACACCATATATTTT

clone size: few
J gene: TRBJ1-4
V gene: TRBV6-5
D gene: TRBD1
CDR3 protein: CASRTGDRPVKLFF
CDR3 DNA: TGTGCCAGCAGAACGGGGGACAGGCCCGTAAAACTGTTTTTT